Following are 32 T cell receptor beta chains from one sample sequenced in a study of cytomegalovirus exposure and HLA in healthy donors. The PCR ran on 60 Vbeta and 13 Jbeta primers. Sequencing used immunoSEQ multiplex PCR; TCRdb keeps in-frame clones, though not all of them. The sample carries about 200,000 clones, 75% to 90% recorded once. The sequenced material came from PBMCs. Receptor source: a woman younger than 45 in good health and CMV-seronegative.

The genes are TRBV5-4 and TRBJ2-2, with a weak D call TRBD1 (5 bases). This CDR3 spans 14 amino acids. V lost 4 bases and J lost 4, with 11 bases in between. Germline lookup yields CDR1 SGHNT and CDR2 YYREEE (reference sequence). The CDR3 sequence: CASSPDTFTGELFF. The CDR3 DNA reads as TGTGCCAGCAGCCCGGACACCTTCACCGGGGAGCTGTTTTTT.

As concerns this clone: The junction shows a germline mismatch at one end, possibly a read error. The sample contains more than one DNA sequence encoding this CDR3. This chain joins TRBV5-1 and TRBJ2-7; possibly TRBD1 for D (5 bases). This CDR3 is built from 12 residues. CDR1 and CDR2 (germline): SGHRS, YFSETQ. The CDR3 DNA reads as TGCGCCAGCAGTTTGGACAACTACGAGCAGTACTTC. Translating gives CASSLDNYEQYF.

This chain links TRBV29-1 with TRBJ2-6, with a weak D call TRBD2 (6 bases). V lost 1 base and J lost 1, with 8 bases in between. The CDR3 loop spans 15 amino acids. CDR1 SQVTM and CDR2 ANQGSEA come from the germline V gene. In DNA form, the CDR3 reads TGCAGCGTTGAAGTGGGGGGATCTGGGGCCAACGTCCTGACTTTC. The encoded protein is CSVEVGGSGANVLTF.

This chain uses TRBV10-3 with TRBJ2-1, with 13 bases lining up with TRBD2. Losses at the gene ends were 0 bases for V and 5 bases for J; bases not matched to a gene: 4. Germline lookup yields CDR1 ENHRY and CDR2 SYGVKD. CDR3 length equals 17 residues. In DNA, the CDR3 is TGTGCCATCAGTGAGTCAGGGACTAGCGGGGTCAACAATGAGCAGTTCTTC. It encodes CAISESGTSGVNNEQFF.

The chain combines TRBV6-4 with TRBJ2-1, with 8 nucleotides matching TRBD1. V lost 5 bases to trimming and J lost 7 bases; unmatched junction nucleotides: 4. CDR3 length: 13 amino acids. Germline V CDR1 and CDR2: MRHNA, SNTAGT. CDR3 sequence: CASSLDRENEQFF. CDR3 in DNA: TGTGCCAGCAGTCTGGACAGGGAGAATGAGCAGTTCTTC.

V is TRBV30 and J is TRBJ1-1; a weak D match, TRBD1 (6 bases). The CDR3 has 13 amino acids. Germline CDR1 and CDR2: GTSNPN and SVGIG (reference sequence). Between the trimmed V and J ends, which lost 1 base and 8 bases, there was a span of 14 bases. DNA of the CDR3: TGTGCCTGGAGTGAGGGGGTTTTAACGGAAGCTTTCTTT. The encoded protein is CAWSEGVLTEAFF.

J is TRBJ2-3 and V is TRBV19, with D tentatively TRBD1 (5 bases). Germline V lookup: CDR1 LNHDA, CDR2 SQIVND (reference sequence). The CDR3 length is 16 residues. The V and J ends lost 1 base and 0 bases respectively, with 11 bases between them. The CDR3: CASSIGADTSTDTQYF. CDR3 nucleotides: TGTGCCAGTAGTATAGGGGCGGACACTAGCACAGATACGCAGTATTTT.

The chain combines TRBV19 with TRBJ2-1, with D perhaps TRBD1 (6 bases). CDR1 and CDR2 (germline): LNHDA, SQIVND (reference sequence). V was cut by 4 bases and J by 10 bases, with 11 bases left in between. This CDR3 has 12 amino acids. The CDR3 DNA sequence: TGTGCCAGTAGTACCGACAGGCAAGAGCAGTTCTTC. This translates into CASSTDRQEQFF.

The chain links TRBV2 to TRBJ1-5; D perhaps matches TRBD1 (5 bases). The V end was cut by 6 bases, the J end by 4 bases, with 19 bases between. The CDR3 is 16 amino acids. The germline gives CDR1 SNHLY, CDR2 FYNNEI. The CDR3 protein is CASRPDIRDGNQPQHF. The DNA for the CDR3 is TGTGCCAGCAGGCCGGACATAAGGGATGGGAATCAGCCCCAGCATTTT.

CDR3 region: CASRRGQRNTEAFF. In DNA form, the CDR3 reads TGTGCCAGCAGGAGGGGACAGAGGAACACTGAAGCTTTCTTT. This rearrangement joins TRBV2 to TRBJ1-1, with 7 bases matching TRBD1. Per germline, CDR1 SNHLY and CDR2 FYNNEI. The J segment lost 1 base and the V segment lost 6 bases, leaving 5 bases of the junction unmatched. The CDR3 runs 14 residues.

Notes on this clone: The same CDR3 arises from other DNA sequences in this sample as well. V and J are TRBV7-9 and TRBJ2-5; maybe TRBD2 (5 bases). The CDR3 sequence is 14 residues long. The germline CDR1 and CDR2 sequences are SEHNR and FQNEAQ (reference sequence). Trimming pared 1 base from V and 5 bases from J, leaving 11 bases between. DNA of the CDR3: TGTGCCAGCAGCTTAGTGGCGGGCGGGGAGACCCAGTACTTC. It specifies CASSLVAGGETQYF.

This chain uses TRBV9 with TRBJ2-2; D is perhaps TRBD1 (6 bases). Deletions cut 4 bases from V and 5 bases from J, with 12 bases between. CDR1 and CDR2 from the germline V gene are SGDLS and YYNGEE. The CDR3 has 14 residues. The CDR3 DNA follows: TGTGCCAGCAGCTCCCGGACAGAAACCGGGGAGCTGTTTTTT. As protein: CASSSRTETGELFF.

The V and J genes are TRBV10-3 and TRBJ2-1; D might be TRBD1 (6 bases). This CDR3 is 16 amino acids long. In germline, CDR1 is ENHRY, CDR2 SYGVKD. The germline V and J ends were trimmed by 0 bases and 9 bases, with 18 bases remaining between them. In DNA form, the CDR3 reads TGTGCCATCAGTGAGTCCCTACGGGACACGAGGAGTGAGCAGTTCTTC. This encodes CAISESLRDTRSEQFF.

On this clone: At the DNA level, this CDR3 is encoded by other sequences in the same sample as well. This sequence joins TRBV2 and TRBJ2-3; perhaps TRBD2 as D (5 bases). The CDR3 consists of 14 residues. The V gene lost 4 bases and the J gene lost 0 bases, with 8 bases spanning the gap. CDR1 and CDR2 from the germline V gene are SNHLY and FYNNEI. The CDR3 reads CASSGGLSTDTQYF. The CDR3 nucleotides read TGTGCCAGCAGTGGCGGACTCAGCACAGATACGCAGTATTTT.

The rearrangement links TRBV9 to TRBJ2-5; 7 bases line up with TRBD1. Trimming at V came to 6 bases and at J to 2 bases, leaving 10 bases not matched to a gene. Germline CDR1 and CDR2: SGDLS and YYNGEE. The CDR3 is 15 residues long. The CDR3 coding sequence is TGTGCCAGCACCAGGGGGTTGGCATCACAAGAGACCCAGTACTTC. This gives the protein CASTRGLASQETQYF.

V usage is TRBV10-3 and J usage is TRBJ2-1; D may be TRBD1 (5 bases). Germline V CDR1 and CDR2: ENHRY, SYGVKD. The CDR3 sequence is 13 residues long. V was cut by 5 bases and J by 8 bases, with 13 bases left in between. The CDR3 loop reads CAISMKGVDEQFF. CDR3 nucleotide sequence: TGTGCCATCAGTATGAAAGGGGTCGATGAGCAGTTCTTC.

This clone was seen once. V gene TRBV6-1 combines with J gene TRBJ1-1; the match to TRBD1 covers 9 bases. V was pared by 2 bases and J by 4 bases, with 8 bases of the junction left unmatched. The CDR3 is 16 amino acids. CDR1 MNHNS and CDR2 SASEGT come from the germline V gene. The CDR3 DNA reads TGTGCCAGCAGTGAATTTGGGACAGGGCTTCCCACTGAAGCTTTCTTT. Residues: CASSEFGTGLPTEAFF.

The chain joins TRBV11-3 to TRBJ2-1; no reliable D call. The CDR3 runs 15 residues. Germline V gene lookup returns CDR1 SGHNT and CDR2 YENEEA. V lost 4 bases and J lost 4, with 14 bases in between. The CDR3 sequence: CASSSQTQAYNEQFF. CDR3 DNA sequence: TGTGCCAGCAGCTCACAAACCCAGGCTTACAATGAGCAGTTCTTC.

The chain links TRBV19 to TRBJ2-7; tentative D call: TRBD1 (6 bases). Trimming cost V 4 bases and J 3 bases, with 16 bases left between them. The CDR3 runs 15 residues. Germline CDR1 reads LNHDA; CDR2 reads SQIVND (reference sequence). CDR3 nucleotides: TGTGCCAGTAGTAGGGGAACAACAGGGAACTACGAGCAGTACTTC. It yields the protein CASSRGTTGNYEQYF.

This CDR3 is CASSSSPATSTDTQYF. The CDR3 DNA reads TGTGCCAGCAGCTCATCGCCCGCGACTAGCACAGATACGCAGTATTTT. The chain is built from TRBV7-2 and TRBJ2-3; D remains unclear. V gave up 4 bases and J gave up 0 bases, with 14 bases separating them. CDR1 SGHTA and CDR2 FQGNSA come from the germline V gene. The CDR3 contains 16 residues.

The chain has TRBV6-5 and TRBJ2-5; no definite D call. This CDR3 has 12 amino acids. V lost 5 bases and J lost 4, with 8 bases in between. The V gene's germline CDR1 is MNHEY and CDR2 SVGAGI. CDR3 loop: CASSRHGETQYF. The CDR3 DNA sequence: TGTGCCAGCAGTCGTCACGGAGAGACCCAGTACTTC.

V and J are TRBV9 and TRBJ2-7; TRBD2 aligns across 7 bases. The CDR3 has 14 residues. Trimming took 0 bases from V and 5 from J; bases not matched to a gene: 5. Germline-derived CDR1 and CDR2 are SGDLS and YYNGEE. CDR3 loop: CASSVASSGHEQYF. DNA of the CDR3: TGTGCCAGCAGCGTAGCGTCTAGCGGCCACGAGCAGTACTTC.

The chain uses TRBV6-1 and TRBJ2-5; 7 nucleotides match TRBD1. This CDR3 is 13 amino acids long. Losses at the gene ends were 6 bases for V and 4 bases for J; bases not matched to a gene: 5. In germline, CDR1 is MNHNS, CDR2 SASEGT. The CDR3 sequence: CASSTRQGETQYF. The CDR3 region has the DNA TGTGCCAGCAGCACTAGACAGGGAGAGACCCAGTACTTC.

The chain employs TRBV9 and TRBJ1-5; maybe TRBD1 (5 bases). The CDR3 is 15 residues long. CDR1 SGDLS and CDR2 YYNGEE come from the germline V gene. The V end was cut by 0 bases, the J end by 0 bases, with 7 bases between. The CDR3 region is CASSVEGLSNQPQHF. Written as DNA, the CDR3 is TGTGCCAGCAGCGTAGAGGGACTTAGCAATCAGCCCCAGCATTTT.

V is TRBV19 and J is TRBJ2-3; weak D call: TRBD2 (6 bases). Between the trimmed V and J ends, which lost 3 bases and 6 bases, there was a span of 10 bases. Germline V gene lookup returns CDR1 LNHDA and CDR2 SQIVND (reference sequence). CDR3 length: 13 amino acids. The CDR3 nucleotides are TGTGCCAGTAGTATTGGACTACCCGATACGCAGTATTTT. Protein product: CASSIGLPDTQYF.

This chain connects TRBV9 to TRBJ1-1; 8 positions match TRBD1. The J segment lost 1 base and the V segment lost 7 bases, leaving 9 bases of the junction unmatched. This CDR3 contains 15 residues. The germline CDR1 and CDR2 sequences are SGDLS and YYNGEE. The CDR3 loop is CASGSRTGRNTEAFF. DNA of the CDR3: TGTGCCAGCGGCTCCCGGACAGGGAGGAACACTGAAGCTTTCTTT.

The rearrangement links TRBV5-5 to TRBJ2-1, with 9 bases lining up with TRBD2. The CDR3 is made up of 14 amino acids. Looked up from germline, CDR1 is SGHKS and CDR2 is YYEKEE (reference sequence). V shed 5 bases, J shed 8 bases, and the junction held 8 bases outside the gene matches. The CDR3 nucleotides are TGTGCCAGCAGTTTCTATAAGCGGGAGGATGAGCAGTTCTTC. Translating gives CASSFYKREDEQFF.

The chain recombines TRBV5-6 with TRBJ2-3; D possibly corresponds to TRBD2 (5 bases). Between the trimmed V and J ends, which lost 7 bases and 0 bases, there was a span of 12 bases. The germline CDR1 and CDR2 sequences are SGHDT and YYEEEE. This CDR3 is 14 amino acids long. Written as DNA, the CDR3 is TGTGCCAGCCGAAGCGGACTGAGCACAGATACGCAGTATTTT. Translating it yields CASRSGLSTDTQYF.

This chain links TRBV5-4 with TRBJ2-7, with 10 bases identical to TRBD2. V dropped 3 bases and J dropped 2; count of bases not matched to a gene: 5. The CDR3 runs to 15 residues. CDR1 and CDR2 (germline): SGHNT, YYREEE (reference sequence). The chain's CDR3 is CASSSSGSPPYEQYF. The CDR3 DNA follows: TGTGCCAGCAGCTCTAGCGGGAGCCCCCCCTACGAGCAGTACTTC.

The rearrangement joins TRBV18 to TRBJ2-2; TRBD1 matches 9 bases. The CDR3 runs 18 residues. Germline V gene data show CDR1 as KGHSH and CDR2 as LQKENI. V shed 1 base, J shed 6 bases, and the junction held 12 bases outside the gene matches. This chain's CDR3 is CASSPQVSGQGGSGELFF. The CDR3 coding sequence is TGTGCCAGCTCACCACAAGTTTCGGGACAGGGAGGATCCGGGGAGCTGTTTTTT.

The J gene is TRBJ2-1, the V gene TRBV7-3; 8 bases are shared with TRBD2. There are 15 residues in the CDR3. Trimming removed 4 bases from V and 3 bases from J; junction bases left unmatched: 5. Germline assignment: CDR1 SGHTA and CDR2 FQGTGA. CDR3 region: CASSSPGLGYNEQFF. The CDR3, as DNA: TGTGCCAGCAGCTCGCCGGGACTAGGCTACAATGAGCAGTTCTTC.

This chain uses TRBV6-1 with TRBJ2-2; D possibly corresponds to TRBD1 (6 bases). From germline, CDR1 is MNHNS and CDR2 SASEGT. The germline V and J ends were trimmed by 6 bases and 8 bases, with 16 bases remaining between them. The CDR3 covers 14 residues. In DNA form, the CDR3 reads TGTGCCAGCAGCGGATTACAGGGAACGGGGGAGCTGTTTTTT. Translated: CASSGLQGTGELFF.